This T cell receptor (beta chain) was sequenced in a study of blood T cell repertoires in COVID-19. Study information: COVID-19 samples from acute and convalescent phases originated in the United States, Italy and Spain. Nucleic acid was either cDNA or gDNA, and it came from T cells, B-cell-depleted T cells, or PBMCs.

As concerns this clone: The sample holds other DNA sequences that translate to the same CDR3.

Authors' methods: Amplification of reference gene primers provided the estimated nucleated cell counts. Method: immunoSEQ multiplex PCR; TCRdb's copy keeps in-frame clones and lacks some. The V and J calls and clone size come from that table; D and trimming were worked out from the DNA. The sample contains some 85,000 clones, roughly 76% of which appear only once. Sample: peripheral blood. This receptor was identified in a woman over 75 with active or convalescent COVID-19.

CDR3 region: CASSVASGGSTDTQYF. The CDR3 DNA follows: TGTGCCAGCAGCGTGGCTAGCGGGGGAAGCACAGATACGCAGTATTTT. This sequence joins TRBV9 and TRBJ2-3; 10 nucleotides match TRBD2. In germline, CDR1 is SGDLS, CDR2 YYNGEE. The CDR3 totals 16 residues. With V trimmed by 2 bases and J by 0 bases, 3 bases remained unmatched.